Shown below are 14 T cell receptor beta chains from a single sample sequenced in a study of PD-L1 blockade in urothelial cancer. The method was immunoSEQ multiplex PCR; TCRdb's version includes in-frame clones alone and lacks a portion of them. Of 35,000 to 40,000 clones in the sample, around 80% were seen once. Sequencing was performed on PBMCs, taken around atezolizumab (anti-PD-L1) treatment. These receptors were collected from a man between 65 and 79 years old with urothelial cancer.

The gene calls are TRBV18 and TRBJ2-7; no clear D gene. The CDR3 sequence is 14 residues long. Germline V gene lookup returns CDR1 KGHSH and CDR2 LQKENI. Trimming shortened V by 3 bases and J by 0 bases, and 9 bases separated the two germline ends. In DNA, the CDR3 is TGTGCCAGCTCACCCAGTTACAGCTCCTACGAGCAGTACTTC. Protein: CASSPSYSSYEQYF.

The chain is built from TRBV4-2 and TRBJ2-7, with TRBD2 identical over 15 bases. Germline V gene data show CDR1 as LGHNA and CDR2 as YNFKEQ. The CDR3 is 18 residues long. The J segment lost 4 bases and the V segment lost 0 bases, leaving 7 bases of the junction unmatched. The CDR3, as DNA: TGTGCCAGCAGCCAAGATTCCACCGGACTAGCGGGAGGGTACGAGCAGTACTTC. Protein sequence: CASSQDSTGLAGGYEQYF.

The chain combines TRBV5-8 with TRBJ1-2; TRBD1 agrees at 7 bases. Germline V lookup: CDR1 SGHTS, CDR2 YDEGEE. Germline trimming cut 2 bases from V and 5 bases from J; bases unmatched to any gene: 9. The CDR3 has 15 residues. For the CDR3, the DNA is TGTGCCAGCAGCTTTTCGGGACAGCGCCTGTATGGCTACACCTTC. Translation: CASSFSGQRLYGYTF.

CDR3 residues: CAWRSGLSTDTQYF. The CDR3 DNA is TGTGCCTGGAGAAGCGGGCTTAGCACAGATACGCAGTATTTT. The chain combines TRBV30 with TRBJ2-3; a possible D gene is TRBD2 (6 bases). Germline lookup yields CDR1 GTSNPN and CDR2 SVGIG (reference sequence). The CDR3 runs 14 residues. The V end lost 3 bases, the J end lost 0 bases, and 10 bases lay between the germline ends.

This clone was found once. The CDR3 DNA is TGTGCCAGCAGTGATCCGGGGGACTCGGGAGCCTACGAGCAGTACTTC. As protein: CASSDPGDSGAYEQYF. This chain uses TRBV2 with TRBJ2-7; possible D gene TRBD2, 6 bases. V lost 3 bases and J 2 bases, leaving 17 bases between the germline ends. This CDR3 spans 16 amino acids. Germline loops: CDR1 SNHLY, CDR2 FYNNEI.

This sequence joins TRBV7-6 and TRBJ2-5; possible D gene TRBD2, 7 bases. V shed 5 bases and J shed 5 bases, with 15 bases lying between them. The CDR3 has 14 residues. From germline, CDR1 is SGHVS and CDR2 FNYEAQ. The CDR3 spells CASSRGGLGETQYF. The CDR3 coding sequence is TGTGCCAGCAGCCGCGGGGGCCTGGGGGAGACCCAGTACTTC.

This chain's CDR3 is CASNKGGAEEKLFF. CDR3 bases: TGCGCCAGCAATAAAGGGGGCGCAGAGGAAAAACTGTTTTTT. The rearrangement uses TRBV5-1 and TRBJ1-4, with 7 bases aligning to TRBD1. Germline CDR1 and CDR2: SGHRS and YFSETQ. This CDR3 region has 14 residues. V was clipped by 6 bases and J by 8 bases; unmatched bases: 10.

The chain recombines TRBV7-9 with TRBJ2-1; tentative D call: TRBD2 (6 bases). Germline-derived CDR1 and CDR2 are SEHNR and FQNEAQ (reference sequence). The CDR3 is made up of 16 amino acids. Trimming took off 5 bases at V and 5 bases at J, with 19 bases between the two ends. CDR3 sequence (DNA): TGTGCCAGCAGCAGGTCAGGACTAACTCACCACAATGAGCAGTTCTTC. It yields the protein CASSRSGLTHHNEQFF.

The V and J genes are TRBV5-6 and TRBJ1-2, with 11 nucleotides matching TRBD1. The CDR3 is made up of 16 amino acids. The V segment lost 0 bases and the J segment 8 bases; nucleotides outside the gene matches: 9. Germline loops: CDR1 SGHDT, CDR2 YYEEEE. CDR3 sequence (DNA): TGTGCCAGCAGCTTGGCAGGGACAGGGGGGCTGAGGGGCTACACCTTC. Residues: CASSLAGTGGLRGYTF.

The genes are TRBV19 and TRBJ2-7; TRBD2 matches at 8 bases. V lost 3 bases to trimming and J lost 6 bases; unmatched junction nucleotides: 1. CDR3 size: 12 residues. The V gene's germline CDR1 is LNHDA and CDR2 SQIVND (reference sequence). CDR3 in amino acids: CASSIRGGEQYF. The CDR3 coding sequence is TGTGCCAGTAGTATCCGGGGGGGCGAGCAGTACTTC.

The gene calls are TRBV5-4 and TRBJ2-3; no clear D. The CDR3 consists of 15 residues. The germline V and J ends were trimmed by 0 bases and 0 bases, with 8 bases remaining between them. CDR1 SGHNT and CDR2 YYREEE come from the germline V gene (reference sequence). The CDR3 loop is CASSLVGRSTDTQYF. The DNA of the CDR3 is TGTGCCAGCAGCTTGGTGGGCAGGAGCACAGATACGCAGTATTTT. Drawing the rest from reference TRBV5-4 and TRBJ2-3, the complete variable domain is ETGVTQSPTHLIKTRGQQVTLRCSSQSGHNTVSWYQQALGQGPQFIFQYYREEENGRGNFPPRFSGLQFPNYSSELNVNALELDDSALYLCASSLVGRSTDTQYFGPGTRLTVL.

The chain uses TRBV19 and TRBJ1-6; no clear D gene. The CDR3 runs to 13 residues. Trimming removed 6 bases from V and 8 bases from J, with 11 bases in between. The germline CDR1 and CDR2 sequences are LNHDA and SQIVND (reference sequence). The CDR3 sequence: CASRTSGDSPLHF. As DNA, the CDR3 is TGTGCCAGTAGAACGAGCGGGGATTCACCCCTCCACTTT.

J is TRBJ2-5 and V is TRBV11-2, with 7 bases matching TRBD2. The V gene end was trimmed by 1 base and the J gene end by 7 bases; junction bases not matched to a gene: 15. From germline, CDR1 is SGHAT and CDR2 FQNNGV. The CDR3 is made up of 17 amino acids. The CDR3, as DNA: TGTGCCAGCAGCTTAGGTAACAGCGGGGTCACGCGCGGGACCCAGTACTTC. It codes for CASSLGNSGVTRGTQYF.

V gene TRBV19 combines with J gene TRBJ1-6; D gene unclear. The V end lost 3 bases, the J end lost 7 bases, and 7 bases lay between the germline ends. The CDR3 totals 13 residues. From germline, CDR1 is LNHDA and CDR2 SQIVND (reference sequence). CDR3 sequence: CASSIARNSPLHF. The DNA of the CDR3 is TGTGCCAGTAGTATCGCCAGAAATTCACCCCTCCACTTT.